This T cell receptor (beta chain) was profiled in a study of T cells in Graves' hyperthyroidism and ophthalmopathy. General study points: In simple terms, a model built on 13 V-J features told ophthalmopathy apart from stable hyperthyroidism. The majority of expanded thyroid clonotypes above 0.001 also appeared in blood.

This clonotype was counted only a few times. Its target is unknown. The V gene lost 6 bases and the J gene lost 2 bases, with 14 bases spanning the gap. The CDR3 has 14 amino acids. The germline V gene has CDR1 DFQATT and CDR2 SNEGSKA (reference sequence). Authors of the study amplified TCR beta CDR3 regions from RNA transcripts. A first-round RT-PCR of the TCR CDR3 used the HTBI primer set. TCRdb ran MiXCR on the multiplex PCR reads and lists one entry per CDR3 protein. The data contain some 490,000 distinct CDR3 sequences, about 16% of them seen just once; the ten biggest clones take up 25% to 30%. Under 3 months was the duration of disease in ophthalmopathy patients, who also had a Clinical Activity Score of at least 3 and a NOSPECS grade of at least 4.

This chain uses TRBV20-1 with TRBJ1-3, with no clear D. The sequencing sample was made of blood. The TCR sequence derives from a woman aged 30 to 39 with Graves' ophthalmopathy. CDR3 protein: CSATEDGAGNTIYF. In DNA, the CDR3 is TGCAGTGCCACAGAAGACGGCGCTGGAAACACCATATATTTT.